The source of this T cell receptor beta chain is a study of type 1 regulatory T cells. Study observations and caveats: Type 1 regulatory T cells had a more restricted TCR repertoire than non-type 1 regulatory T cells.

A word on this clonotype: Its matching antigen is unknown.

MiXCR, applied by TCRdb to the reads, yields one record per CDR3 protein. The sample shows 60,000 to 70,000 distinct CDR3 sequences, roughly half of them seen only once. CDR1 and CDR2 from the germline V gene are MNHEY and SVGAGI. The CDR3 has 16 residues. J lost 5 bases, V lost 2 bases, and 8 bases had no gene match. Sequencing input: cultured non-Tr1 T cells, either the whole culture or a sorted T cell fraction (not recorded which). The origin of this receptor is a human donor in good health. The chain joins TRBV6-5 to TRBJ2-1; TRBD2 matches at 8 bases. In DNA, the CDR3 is TGTGCCAGCAGTTACACTTCGCGGGGGGTAGACAATGAGCAGTTCTTC. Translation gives CASSYTSRGVDNEQFF.